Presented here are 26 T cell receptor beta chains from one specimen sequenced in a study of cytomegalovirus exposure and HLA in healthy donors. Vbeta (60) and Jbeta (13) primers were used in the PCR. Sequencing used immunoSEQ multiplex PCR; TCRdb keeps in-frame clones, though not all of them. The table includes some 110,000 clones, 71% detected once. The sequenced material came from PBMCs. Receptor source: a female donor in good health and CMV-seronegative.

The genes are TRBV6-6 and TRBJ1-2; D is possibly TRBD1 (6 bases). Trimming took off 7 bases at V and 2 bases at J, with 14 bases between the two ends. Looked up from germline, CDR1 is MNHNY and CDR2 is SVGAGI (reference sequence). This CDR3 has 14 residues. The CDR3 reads CASTWDILNYGYTF. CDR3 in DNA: TGTGCCAGCACCTGGGACATTCTAAACTATGGCTACACCTTC.

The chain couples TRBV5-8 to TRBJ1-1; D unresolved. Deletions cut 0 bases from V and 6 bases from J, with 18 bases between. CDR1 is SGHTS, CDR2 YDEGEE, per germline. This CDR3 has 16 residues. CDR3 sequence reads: CASSLAASWAVAEAFF. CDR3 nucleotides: TGTGCCAGCAGCTTGGCCGCTTCGTGGGCTGTGGCTGAAGCTTTCTTT.

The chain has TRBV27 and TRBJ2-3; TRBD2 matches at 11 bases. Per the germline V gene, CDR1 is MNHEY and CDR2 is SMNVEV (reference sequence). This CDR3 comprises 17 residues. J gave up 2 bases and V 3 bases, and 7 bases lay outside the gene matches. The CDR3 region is CASSLLAGGDFTDTQYF. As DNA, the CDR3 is TGTGCCAGCAGTTTGCTAGCGGGAGGCGACTTCACAGATACGCAGTATTTT.

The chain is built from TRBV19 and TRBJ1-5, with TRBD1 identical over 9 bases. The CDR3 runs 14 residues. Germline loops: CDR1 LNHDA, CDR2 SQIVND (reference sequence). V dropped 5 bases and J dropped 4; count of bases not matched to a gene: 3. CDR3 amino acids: CASSVGQGNQPQHF. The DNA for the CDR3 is TGTGCCAGTAGTGTCGGACAGGGGAATCAGCCCCAGCATTTT. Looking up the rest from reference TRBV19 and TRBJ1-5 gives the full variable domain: DGGITQSPKYLFRKEGQNVTLSCEQNLNHDAMYWYRQDPGQGLRLIYYSQIVNDFQKGDIAEGYSVSREKKESFPLTVTSAQKNPTAFYLCASSVGQGNQPQHFGDGTRLSIL.

The CDR3 nucleotides read TGTGCCAGCAGGTCGGGGGGTGGTGGCTACACCTTC. It codes for CASRSGGGGYTF. The J gene is TRBJ1-2, the V gene TRBV28, with D perhaps TRBD1 (5 bases). CDR3 size: 12 residues. CDR1 is MDHEN and CDR2 is SYDVKM in the germline V gene. V dropped 6 bases and J dropped 7 bases, with 12 bases sitting between them.

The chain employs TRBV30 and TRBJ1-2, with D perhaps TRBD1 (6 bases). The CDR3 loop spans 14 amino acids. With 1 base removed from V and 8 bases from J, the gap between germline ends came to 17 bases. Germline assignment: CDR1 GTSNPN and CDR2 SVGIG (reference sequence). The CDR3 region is CAWSGGGTPGGYTF. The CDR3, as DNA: TGTGCCTGGAGTGGCGGTGGGACACCGGGCGGCTACACCTTC.

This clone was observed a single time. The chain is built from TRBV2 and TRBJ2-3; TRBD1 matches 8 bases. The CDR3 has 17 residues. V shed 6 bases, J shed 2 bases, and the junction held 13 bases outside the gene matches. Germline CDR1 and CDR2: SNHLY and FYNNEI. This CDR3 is CASSPPWRDRYTDTQYF. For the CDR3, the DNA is TGTGCCAGCAGCCCACCCTGGAGGGACAGGTACACAGATACGCAGTATTTT.

Here the CDR3 reads CASSSGLRRVKDTEAFF. For the CDR3, the DNA is TGTGCCAGCAGCTCAGGATTAAGGAGGGTAAAGGACACTGAAGCTTTCTTT. The chain is built from TRBV7-3 and TRBJ1-1; no definite D call. V shed 4 bases and J shed 3 bases, with 21 bases lying between them. This CDR3 spans 17 amino acids. CDR1 and CDR2 from the germline V gene are SGHTA and FQGTGA.

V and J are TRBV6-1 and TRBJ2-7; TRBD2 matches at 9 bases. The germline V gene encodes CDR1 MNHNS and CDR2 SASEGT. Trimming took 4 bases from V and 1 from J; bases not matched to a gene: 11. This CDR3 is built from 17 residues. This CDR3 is CASSVRTSAIPSYEQYF. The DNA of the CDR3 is TGTGCCAGCAGTGTAAGGACTAGCGCTATCCCGTCCTACGAGCAGTACTTC.

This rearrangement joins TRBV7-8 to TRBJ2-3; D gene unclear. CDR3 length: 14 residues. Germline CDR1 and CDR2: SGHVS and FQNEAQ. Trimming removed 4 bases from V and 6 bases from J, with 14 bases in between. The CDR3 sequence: CASSYATALDTQYF. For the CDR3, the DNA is TGTGCCAGCAGCTACGCCACCGCGTTGGATACGCAGTATTTT.

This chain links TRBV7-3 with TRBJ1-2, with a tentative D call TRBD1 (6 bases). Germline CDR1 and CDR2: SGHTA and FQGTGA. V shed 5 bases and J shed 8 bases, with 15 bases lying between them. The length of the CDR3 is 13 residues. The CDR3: CASSRSTGQGYTF. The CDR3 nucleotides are TGTGCCAGCAGCCGCTCGACAGGTCAGGGCTACACCTTC.

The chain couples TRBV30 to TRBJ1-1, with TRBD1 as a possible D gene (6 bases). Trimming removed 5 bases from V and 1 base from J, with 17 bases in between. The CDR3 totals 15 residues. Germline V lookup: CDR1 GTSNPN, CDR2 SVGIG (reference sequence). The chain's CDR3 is CAWDRGGAQNTEAFF. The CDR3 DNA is TGTGCCTGGGATAGGGGGGGGGCCCAGAACACTGAAGCTTTCTTT.

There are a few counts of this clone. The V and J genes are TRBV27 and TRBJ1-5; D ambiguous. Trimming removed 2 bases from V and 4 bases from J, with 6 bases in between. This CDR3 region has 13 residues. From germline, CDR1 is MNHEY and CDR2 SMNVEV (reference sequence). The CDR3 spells CASSLVSNQPQHF. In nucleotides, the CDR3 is TGTGCCAGCAGTTTAGTTTCGAATCAGCCCCAGCATTTT.

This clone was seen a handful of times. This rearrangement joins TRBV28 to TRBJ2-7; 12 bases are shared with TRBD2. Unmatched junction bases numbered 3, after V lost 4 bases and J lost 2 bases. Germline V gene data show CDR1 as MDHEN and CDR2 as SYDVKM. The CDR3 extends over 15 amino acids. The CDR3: CASSSLAGGPYEQYF. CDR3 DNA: TGTGCCAGCAGTTCACTAGCGGGAGGACCCTACGAGCAGTACTTC.

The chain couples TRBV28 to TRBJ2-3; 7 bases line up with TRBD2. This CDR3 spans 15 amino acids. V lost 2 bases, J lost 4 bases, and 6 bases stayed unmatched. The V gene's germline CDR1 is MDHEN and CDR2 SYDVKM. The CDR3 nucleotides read TGTGCCAGCAGTTTAGCGCGGGAGCAGGCAGATACGCAGTATTTT. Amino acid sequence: CASSLAREQADTQYF.

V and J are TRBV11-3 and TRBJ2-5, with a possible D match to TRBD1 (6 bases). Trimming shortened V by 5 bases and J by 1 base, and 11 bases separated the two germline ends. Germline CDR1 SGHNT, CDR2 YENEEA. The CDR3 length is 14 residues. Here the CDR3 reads CASSLMTGQETQYF. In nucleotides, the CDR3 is TGTGCCAGCAGCCTAATGACAGGCCAAGAGACCCAGTACTTC.

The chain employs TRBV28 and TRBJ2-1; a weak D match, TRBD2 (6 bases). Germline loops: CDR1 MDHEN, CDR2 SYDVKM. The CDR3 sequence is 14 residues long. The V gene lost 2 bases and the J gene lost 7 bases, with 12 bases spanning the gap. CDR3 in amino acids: CASSLRRGLNEQFF. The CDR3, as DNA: TGTGCCAGCAGTTTAAGGAGGGGCTTGAATGAGCAGTTCTTC. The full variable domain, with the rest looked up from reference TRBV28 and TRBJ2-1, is DVKVTQSSRYLVKRTGEKVFLECVQDMDHENMFWYRQDPGLGLRLIYFSYDVKMKEKGDIPEGYSVSREKKERFSLILESASTNQTSMYLCASSLRRGLNEQFFGPGTRLTVL.

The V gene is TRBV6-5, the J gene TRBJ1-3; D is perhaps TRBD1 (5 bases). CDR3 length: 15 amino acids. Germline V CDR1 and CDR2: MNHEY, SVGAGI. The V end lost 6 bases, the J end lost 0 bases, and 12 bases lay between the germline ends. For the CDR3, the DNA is TGTGCCAGCAGCCTTGACAGAGCCTCTGGAAACACCATATATTTT. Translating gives CASSLDRASGNTIYF.

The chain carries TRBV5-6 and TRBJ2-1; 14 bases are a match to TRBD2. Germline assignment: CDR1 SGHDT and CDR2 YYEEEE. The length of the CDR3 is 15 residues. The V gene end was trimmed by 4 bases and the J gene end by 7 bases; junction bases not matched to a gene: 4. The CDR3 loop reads CASSRGLAGVNEQFF. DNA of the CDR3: TGTGCCAGCAGCCGGGGACTAGCGGGAGTAAATGAGCAGTTCTTC.

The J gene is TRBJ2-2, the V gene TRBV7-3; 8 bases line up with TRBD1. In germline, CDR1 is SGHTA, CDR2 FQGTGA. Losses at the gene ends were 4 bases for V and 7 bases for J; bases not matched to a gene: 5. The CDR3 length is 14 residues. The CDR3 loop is CASSSTGENGELFF. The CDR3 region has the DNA TGTGCCAGCAGCTCGACAGGGGAGAACGGGGAGCTGTTTTTT.

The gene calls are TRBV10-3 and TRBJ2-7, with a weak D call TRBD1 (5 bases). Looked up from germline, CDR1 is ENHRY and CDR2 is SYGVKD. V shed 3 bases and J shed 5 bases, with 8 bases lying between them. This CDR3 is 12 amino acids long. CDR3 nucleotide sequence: TGTGCCATCAGTGACCAGGGAAACGAGCAGTACTTC. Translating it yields CAISDQGNEQYF.

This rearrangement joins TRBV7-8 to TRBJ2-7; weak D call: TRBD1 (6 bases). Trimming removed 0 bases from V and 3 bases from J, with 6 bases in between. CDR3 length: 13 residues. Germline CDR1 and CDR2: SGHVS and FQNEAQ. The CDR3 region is CASSLAQGYEQYF. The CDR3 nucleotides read TGTGCCAGCAGCTTAGCACAGGGCTACGAGCAGTACTTC.

CDR3 DNA: TGTGCCAGCAGCCCCCAAGGAGGACCGAACACCGGGGAGCTGTTTTTT. Its protein product is CASSPQGGPNTGELFF. The rearrangement joins TRBV7-2 to TRBJ2-2; the D gene is possibly TRBD2 (5 bases). The germline V gene encodes CDR1 SGHTA and CDR2 FQGNSA. V gave up 5 bases and J gave up 0 bases, with 13 bases separating them. The CDR3 extends over 16 amino acids.

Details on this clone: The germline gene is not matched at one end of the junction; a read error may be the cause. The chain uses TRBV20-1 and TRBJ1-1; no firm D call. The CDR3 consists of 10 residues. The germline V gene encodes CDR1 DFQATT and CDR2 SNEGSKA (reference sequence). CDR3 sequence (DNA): TGCAGTGCTAGTCGGGGAATTTCCGAATTT. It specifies CSASRGISEF.

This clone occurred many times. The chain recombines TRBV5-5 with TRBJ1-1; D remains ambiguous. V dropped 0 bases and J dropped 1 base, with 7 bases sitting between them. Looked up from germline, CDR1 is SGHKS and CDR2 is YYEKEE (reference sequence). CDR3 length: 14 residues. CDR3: CASSLDTWNTEAFF. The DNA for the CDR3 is TGTGCCAGCAGCTTGGACACCTGGAACACTGAAGCTTTCTTT.

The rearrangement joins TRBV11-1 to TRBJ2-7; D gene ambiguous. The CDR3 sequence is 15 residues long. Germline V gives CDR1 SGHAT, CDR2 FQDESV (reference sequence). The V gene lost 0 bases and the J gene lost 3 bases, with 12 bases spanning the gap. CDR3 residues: CASSLAEFGVYEQYF. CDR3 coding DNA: TGTGCCAGCAGCTTAGCTGAGTTTGGAGTCTACGAGCAGTACTTC.